This T cell receptor beta chain was sequenced for a study of a mutant IDH1 vaccine in newly diagnosed glioma. Time point denoted: baseline, week 1 (first vaccination visit). Treatment specified: pre-vaccination baseline after standard-of-care therapy. Measured with immunoSEQ multiplex PCR; TCRdb has only the in-frame clones, and not every one. This repertoire shows around 56,000 clones, 91% found once; its top ten account for roughly 2.5%. This material consisted of PBMCs, taken from a glioma patient treated with radiotherapy, temozolomide or both. The source is a man in his fifties or sixties with glioma.

In nucleotides, the CDR3 is TGCGCCAGCAGTGAGTCCAGTTGGGAAGCTTTCTTT. Its translation: CASSESSWEAFF. The V gene is TRBV10-2, the J gene TRBJ1-1; the D is unclear. The germline CDR1 and CDR2 sequences are WSHSY and SAAADI. Trimming took 0 bases from V and 8 from J, leaving 7 bases between them. CDR3 size: 12 residues.